This is a list of T cell receptor beta chains from one sample in a study of ipilimumab plus nivolumab after autologous stem cell transplantation. Data came from immunoSEQ multiplex PCR; TCRdb stores just in-frame clones and leaves some out. The sample shows 12,000 or so clones, 69% of them seen only once. Source: PBMCs, taken in a trial of ipilimumab plus nivolumab as post-transplant consolidation. The source is a male donor with diffuse large B-cell lymphoma. Both conserved end residues are part of each CDR3. D genes are given only for firm matches. The listing skips clone size in some rows; elsewhere it reads once, few, many or a size class.

D gene	J gene	V gene	clone size	CDR3 protein	CDR3 DNA
-	TRBJ2-2	TRBV18	-	CASSPRQLGPGELFF	TGTGCCAGCTCACCACGACAGTTAGGTCCCGGGGAGCTGTTTTTT
TRBD1	TRBJ1-1	TRBV7-9	-	CASSPLGDRLNTEAFF	TGTGCCAGCAGCCCCCTTGGGGACAGGCTTAACACTGAAGCTTTCTTT
TRBD1	TRBJ1-2	TRBV10-3	-	CAISEGTGYGYTF	TGTGCCATCAGTGAAGGGACAGGGTATGGCTACACCTTC
-	TRBJ2-3	TRBV27	-	CASSSWLRGDTQYF	TGTGCCAGCAGCTCCTGGCTTAGAGGAGATACGCAGTATTTT
-	TRBJ1-4	TRBV21-1	-	CASSKGPRGEKLFF	TGTGCCAGCAGCAAGGGCCCGAGGGGCGAAAAACTGTTTTTT
-	TRBJ1-1	TRBV5-1	few	CASSLEGGWTEAFF	TGCGCCAGCAGCTTGGAAGGGGGTTGGACTGAAGCTTTCTTT
-	TRBJ2-3	TRBV7-2	-	CASSLPGGRHRTDTQYF	TGTGCCAGCAGCCTCCCCGGGGGGCGTCACCGCACAGATACGCAGTATTTT
-	TRBJ2-3	TRBV5-4	-	CASRHTRLNTDTQYF	TGTGCCAGCAGACATACACGACTTAACACAGATACGCAGTATTTT
TRBD2	TRBJ2-1	TRBV14	-	CASSQLAGWGGNEQFF	TGTGCCAGCAGCCAGCTAGCGGGTTGGGGGGGGAATGAGCAGTTCTTC
-	TRBJ1-4	TRBV6-5	few	CASSLRDGLNEKLFF	TGTGCCAGCAGTTTACGTGACGGGCTGAATGAAAAACTGTTTTTT
-	TRBJ2-7	TRBV7-2	few	CASTLTVSYEQYF	TGTGCCAGCACCCTGACCGTATCCTACGAGCAGTACTTC
-	TRBJ2-3	TRBV18	-	CASSHGTSTDTQYF	TGTGCCAGCTCCCACGGGACTTCCACAGATACGCAGTATTTT
-	TRBJ1-5	TRBV6-5	-	CASSSGDPGRNQPQHF	TGTGCCAGCAGTTCCGGGGACCCAGGGAGAAATCAGCCCCAGCATTTT
TRBD2	TRBJ2-1	TRBV30	-	CAYQSGGSYNEQFF	TGTGCCTACCAAAGCGGGGGCTCCTACAATGAGCAGTTCTTC
-	TRBJ1-1	TRBV5-5	-	CASSLVPGDMNTEAFF	TGTGCCAGCAGCTTGGTTCCAGGGGACATGAACACTGAAGCTTTCTTT
TRBD1	TRBJ1-1	TRBV10-1	-	CASSGGQGLGLRKTEAFF	TGCGCCAGCAGTGGGGGACAGGGCCTGGGATTGAGGAAAACTGAAGCTTTCTTT
-	TRBJ1-1	TRBV20-1	-	CSVRRDTEAFF	TGCAGTGTGCGGCGGGACACTGAAGCTTTCTTT
-	TRBJ1-6	TRBV7-9	-	CASSTGGSPLHF	TGTGCCAGCAGCACTGGGGGATCACCCCTCCACTTT
-	TRBJ2-7	TRBV4-3	once	CASSQEVQQGTSYEQYF	TGCGCCAGCAGCCAAGAAGTTCAGCAGGGTACTTCCTACGAGCAGTACTTC
-	TRBJ2-3	TRBV5-1	-	CASSSPSGSPSLYTDTQYF	TGCGCCAGCAGCTCCCCATCGGGCAGCCCATCTCTTTACACAGATACGCAGTATTTT
-	TRBJ2-2	TRBV7-8	-	CASSLGTGTVTGELFF	TGTGCCAGCAGCTTAGGGACGGGAACGGTCACCGGGGAGCTGTTTTTT
-	TRBJ1-3	TRBV5-4	-	CASSSTNRAGNTIYF	TGTGCCAGCAGCTCGACGAACAGGGCTGGAAACACCATATATTTT
TRBD2	TRBJ2-1	TRBV27	few	CASTLGTTFGEQFF	TGTGCCAGCACCCTGGGGACTACCTTCGGGGAGCAGTTCTTC
TRBD2	TRBJ2-7	TRBV7-9	-	CASSLMLAGAHEQYF	TGTGCCAGCAGCTTAATGTTAGCGGGAGCCCACGAGCAGTACTTC
TRBD2	TRBJ2-2	TRBV7-3	few	CASSTSGIGGELFF	TGTGCCAGCAGCACTAGCGGGATTGGTGGGGAGCTGTTTTTT
-	TRBJ1-2	TRBV6-6	-	CASSNSSTGNYGYTF	TGTGCCAGCAGTAATTCCTCGACAGGAAACTATGGCTACACCTTC
-	TRBJ2-7	TRBV5-4	-	CASSLEGVRRSYEQYF	TGTGCCAGCAGCTTGGAAGGGGTCAGGCGCTCCTACGAGCAGTACTTC
-	TRBJ1-6	TRBV6-6	few	CASTLLNSPLHF	TGTGCCAGCACCCTATTAAATTCACCCCTCCACTTT
-	TRBJ2-6	TRBV25-1	once	CASSGCPTGQSRANVLTF	TGTGCCAGCAGTGGCTGTCCAACTGGACAAAGTCGGGCCAACGTCCTGACTTTC
-	TRBJ2-7	TRBV9	-	CASSGGPGETYEQYF	TGTGCCAGCAGCGGTGGACCGGGGGAGACCTACGAGCAGTACTTC
-	TRBJ2-7	TRBV5-1	-	CASSSLGQISYEQYF	TGCGCCAGCAGCTCGCTAGGACAGATCTCCTACGAGCAGTACTTC